The 23 T cell receptor beta chains given below trace back to one sample, sequenced in a study of T-cell memory formation after mild COVID-19. From the 5' RACE reads, TCRdb called clonotypes with MiXCR, one entry per CDR3 protein. The sample has about 290,000 distinct CDR3 sequences; approximately 16% are singletons. The sequencing sample was made of PBMCs or a T cell subset sorted from them (not recorded which). These receptors were obtained from a man aged 18 to 30 who had mild COVID-19 (a few samples of this study predate the infection). Cell type and time point are not known.

The V call is TRBV14, the J call TRBJ2-3; no clear D gene. Trimming removed 2 bases from V and 8 bases from J, with 5 bases in between. There are 11 residues in the CDR3. Germline CDR1 SGHDN, CDR2 FVKESK. Written as DNA, the CDR3 is TGTGCCAGCAGCCAATTGGGTACGCAGTATTTT. It specifies CASSQLGTQYF.

As to this clonotype: One end of the junction varies from germline; a read error may be responsible. The V and J genes are TRBV7-9 and TRBJ2-1; possible D gene TRBD2, 6 bases. The CDR3 is 16 amino acids. Germline CDR1 is SEHNR and CDR2 is FQNEAQ (reference sequence). CDR3 sequence: CASSLAHGHGGTRPSF. The CDR3 nucleotides read TGTGCCAGCAGCTTAGCGCACGGACACGGAGGGACCCGCCCTTCCTTC. Full variable domain (rest looked up from reference TRBV7-9 and TRBJ2-1): DTGVSQNPRHKITKRGQNVTFRCDPISEHNRLYWYRQTLGQGPEFLTYFQNEAQLEKSRLLSDRFSAERPKGSFSTLEIQRTEQGDSAMYLCASSLAHGHGGTRPSFGPGTRLTVL.

The V gene is TRBV10-3, the J gene TRBJ1-6; maybe TRBD1 (5 bases). CDR1 is ENHRY and CDR2 is SYGVKD in the germline V gene. The CDR3 has 14 residues. The DNA of the CDR3 is TGTGCAACTCACCGACAGCTAAATAATTCACCCCTCCACTTT. Residues: CATHRQLNNSPLHF.

This clonotype was recorded a few times. Relative to the germline gene, one junction end is altered; a read error may explain this. The V gene is TRBV29-1, the J gene TRBJ2-3; D gene unclear. The CDR3 runs 12 residues. CDR1 and CDR2 from the germline V gene are SQVTM and ANQGSEA. The CDR3 is CGNPIGTDTQYF. The CDR3 DNA reads as TGTGGTAACCCGATTGGCACAGATACGCAGTATTTT.

This sequence joins TRBV10-3 and TRBJ2-3; D tentatively reads TRBD1 or TRBD2 (6 bases each). Germline CDR1 and CDR2: ENHRY and SYGVKD. The CDR3 contains 14 residues. V lost 0 bases, J lost 6 bases, and 10 bases lay in between. CDR3 coding DNA: TGTGCCATCAGTGAGTCGGGGGCGGGGGATACGCAGTATTTT. Translation: CAISESGAGDTQYF.

The sample holds a few counts of this clonotype. The J gene is TRBJ1-2, the V gene TRBV23-1; unclear D gene. TRBV23-1 is sorted into the ORF group, with uncertain function. This CDR3 contains 12 residues. Trimming shortened V by 6 bases and J by 8 bases, and 13 bases separated the two germline ends. CDR3 region: CASSPSWWGYTF. The DNA of the CDR3 is TGCGCCAGCAGCCCTAGTTGGTGGGGCTACACCTTC.

The rearrangement links TRBV5-1 to TRBJ2-7; D is unclear. Per germline, CDR1 SGHRS and CDR2 YFSETQ. V was shortened by 0 bases and J by 2 bases, with 15 bases between the two germline ends. The CDR3 is made up of 16 amino acids. The CDR3 here is CASSLESSSEAYEQYV. CDR3 nucleotide sequence: TGCGCCAGCAGCTTGGAGTCATCCTCTGAGGCCTACGAGCAGTACGTC.

This clonotype was seen only a few times. The gene calls are TRBV5-1 and TRBJ2-7, with TRBD1 matching over 9 bases. The V gene end was trimmed by 2 bases and the J gene end by 8 bases; junction bases not matched to a gene: 2. The germline CDR1 and CDR2 sequences are SGHRS and YFSETQ. CDR3 length: 12 amino acids. The CDR3 region has the DNA TGCGCCAGCAGCTTCGGGACAGGGAAGCAGTACGTC. It yields the protein CASSFGTGKQYV.

This clonotype was picked up a small number of times. V is TRBV12-3 or TRBV12-4 and J is TRBJ1-3; D unclear. The CDR3 has 11 amino acids. Trimming shortened V by 8 bases and J by 10 bases, and 12 bases separated the two germline ends. The CDR3 DNA is TGTGCCAGCCTAGTGAGGAGGACCATATATTTT. Its protein product is CASLVRRTIYF.

The V gene is TRBV6-2 or TRBV6-3, the J gene TRBJ2-3; 7 nucleotides match TRBD1. With V trimmed by 0 bases and J by 3 bases, 6 bases remained unmatched. The CDR3 has 16 residues. CDR1 is MNHEY and CDR2 is SVGEGT in the germline V gene. The CDR3, as DNA: TGTGCCAGCAGTTACTCTAGGGACAGAAAAACAGATACGCAGTATTTT. It translates to CASSYSRDRKTDTQYF.

The table lists this clonotype with a few counts. The chain is built from TRBV4-1 and TRBJ2-7; TRBD2 agrees at 10 bases. With V trimmed by 1 base and J by 6 bases, 9 bases remained unmatched. This CDR3 region has 16 residues. Germline CDR1 MGHRA, CDR2 YSYEKL. The CDR3 DNA is TGCGCCAGCAGCCAAGTAGTAGCAGCGGGGGGGCGCGAGCAGTACTTC. This translates into CASSQVVAAGGREQYF.

The chain employs TRBV7-2 and TRBJ2-7, with D uncertain. CDR1 SGHTA and CDR2 FQGNSA come from the germline V gene. This CDR3 has 13 amino acids. Trimming took 5 bases from V and 6 from J, leaving 14 bases between them. CDR3 protein: CASSLVRATEQYV. CDR3 DNA: TGTGCCAGCAGCCTGGTCCGGGCTACCGAGCAGTACGTC.

The chain joins TRBV29-1 to TRBJ2-5; TRBD2 agrees at 12 bases. This CDR3 has 16 residues. J lost 4 bases, V lost 6 bases, and 12 bases had no gene match. Germline CDR1 SQVTM, CDR2 ANQGSEA. CDR3 sequence (DNA): TGCAGCGTCACATCCCCTAGCGGGAGGGCCGGAGAGACCCAGTACTTC. The encoded protein is CSVTSPSGRAGETQYF.

This clonotype was observed many times. The rearrangement joins TRBV24-1 to TRBJ2-3, with 8 positions matching TRBD2. From germline, CDR1 is KGHDR and CDR2 SFDVKD. CDR3 length: 16 residues. With V trimmed by 5 bases and J by 5 bases, 11 bases remained unmatched. The DNA of the CDR3 is TGTGCCACCAGTGGGGAGTCCGGGGGGGCGGAAGATACGCAGTATTTT. Its translation: CATSGESGGAEDTQYF.

The rearrangement joins TRBV29-1 to TRBJ2-2, with 8 bases lining up with TRBD1. The V and J ends lost 6 bases and 3 bases, in that order; junction bases with no gene match: 6. There are 14 residues in the CDR3. Germline V CDR1 and CDR2: SQVTM, ANQGSEA. CDR3 coding DNA: TGCAGCGTCACGGACAGGGCCGACACCGGGGAGCTGTTTTTT. It is translated as CSVTDRADTGELFF.

There are a few counts of this clonotype. V is TRBV11-3 and J is TRBJ2-5; 7 bases fit TRBD2. This CDR3 spans 15 amino acids. The trim removed 9 bases at V and 5 bases at J, leaving 15 bases unmatched. Germline V gene sequence: CDR1 SGHNT, CDR2 YENEEA. This chain's CDR3 is CASPKTSPLGETQYF. The CDR3, as DNA: TGTGCCAGTCCGAAGACTAGCCCCCTTGGGGAGACCCAGTACTTC.

There are a few counts of this clonotype. This chain joins TRBV20-1 and TRBJ1-5; D is unclear. The length of the CDR3 is 13 residues. Germline V gives CDR1 DFQATT, CDR2 SNEGSKA (reference sequence). V dropped 1 base and J dropped 2 bases, with 6 bases sitting between them. The CDR3 here is CSARARGNQPQHF. In nucleotides, the CDR3 is TGCAGTGCTAGAGCTAGGGGCAATCAGCCCCAGCATTTT.

This chain joins TRBV4-1 and TRBJ2-7, with a weak D call TRBD1 (6 bases). There are 14 residues in the CDR3. Germline lookup yields CDR1 MGHRA and CDR2 YSYEKL. The V end was cut by 1 base, the J end by 7 bases, with 14 bases between. The CDR3 protein is CASSQGQASGEQYV. The CDR3 DNA is TGCGCCAGCAGCCAAGGACAGGCTTCGGGGGAGCAGTACGTC.

The CDR3 protein is CASRHTPGVAKNIQYF. The CDR3, as DNA: TGTGCCAGCAGGCACACCCCCGGGGTAGCCAAAAACATTCAGTACTTC. The chain has TRBV11-3 and TRBJ2-4; the D gene is possibly TRBD2 (5 bases). The CDR3 totals 16 residues. Germline V lookup: CDR1 SGHNT, CDR2 YENEEA. Trimming stripped 6 bases from V and 0 bases from J, with 15 bases between.

The table lists this clonotype with a few counts. The rearrangement uses TRBV12-3 or TRBV12-4 and TRBJ1-2, with D hard to call. Trimming pared 7 bases from V and 7 bases from J, leaving 13 bases between. CDR3 size: 12 residues. DNA of the CDR3: TGTGCCAGCACCAATGGACGTCGTGGCTACACCTTC. The encoded protein is CASTNGRRGYTF.

The chain employs TRBV12-3 or TRBV12-4 and TRBJ2-4, with D tentatively TRBD1 or TRBD2 (5 bases each). The CDR3 loop spans 11 amino acids. V lost 5 bases to trimming and J lost 12 bases, with 11 bases between them. Here the CDR3 reads CASSGGRAQYF. The CDR3 bases are TGTGCCAGCAGTGGGGGACGAGCTCAGTACTTC.

There are a few counts of this clonotype. The chain carries TRBV29-1 and TRBJ1-1; TRBD1 matches at 8 bases. Germline trimming cut 6 bases from V and 5 bases from J; bases unmatched to any gene: 5. This CDR3 comprises 12 residues. CDR1 SQVTM and CDR2 ANQGSEA come from the germline V gene. The CDR3 loop reads CSVGRTGTEAFF. The CDR3 bases are TGCAGCGTCGGACGGACAGGGACTGAAGCTTTCTTT.

This clonotype has only a few counts. In nucleotides, the CDR3 is TGCGCCAGCAGCTTGGAAGGGGGAAGAGTCACTGAAGCTTTCTTT. Translation: CASSLEGGRVTEAFF. The rearrangement uses TRBV5-1 and TRBJ1-1; weak D call: TRBD1 (6 bases). V dropped 0 bases and J dropped 4 bases, with 13 bases sitting between them. The germline V gene encodes CDR1 SGHRS and CDR2 YFSETQ. The CDR3 has 15 amino acids. The full variable domain, completed using reference TRBV5-1 and TRBJ1-1, is KAGVTQTPRYLIKTRGQQVTLSCSPISGHRSVSWYQQTPGQGLQFLFEYFSETQRNKGNFPGRFSGRQFSNSRSEMNVSTLELGDSALYLCASSLEGGRVTEAFFGQGTRLTVV.